Each of the 12 T cell receptor beta chains below was sequenced from the same sample in a study of blood T cell repertoires in COVID-19 (TCRdb year 2020). Library preparation used the immunoSEQ multiplex PCR assay. The table comes from immuneACCESS by way of TCRdb, which keeps in-frame sequences with V and J called. Part of the clones is missing from these tables; in studies checked, under half for an unresolved V gene and the rest for unknown reasons. This sample is represented by about 75,000 clones; 85% to 90% of them were singletons. The top ten constitute about 2.5% of the sample. Sequencing was done on a sample of peripheral blood. These TCRs come from a human donor in a cohort sampled during active COVID-19.

V is TRBV7-2 and J is TRBJ2-1, with 11 bases fitting TRBD2. The junction had 5 bases not matched to a gene; V was cut back by 1 base and J by 9 bases. Per the germline V gene, CDR1 is SGHTA and CDR2 is FQGNSA. The CDR3 length is 15 residues. CDR3 protein: CASSLVFSGRGEQFF. The CDR3, as DNA: TGTGCCAGCAGCTTAGTGTTTAGCGGGAGGGGTGAGCAGTTCTTC.

This clone has a handful of counts. The chain has TRBV10-1 and TRBJ2-3; 11 nucleotides agree with TRBD2. Germline-derived CDR1 and CDR2 are WNHNN and SYGVQD (reference sequence). Trimming cost V 4 bases and J 2 bases; bases outside gene matches: 5. The CDR3 spans 16 residues. In nucleotides, the CDR3 is TGCGCCAGCAGTGCCCCGGGACTAGCGGACACAGATACGCAGTATTTT. Translated, it gives CASSAPGLADTDTQYF.

The chain uses TRBV7-9 and TRBJ1-5, with TRBD1 as a possible D gene (6 bases). The CDR3 totals 17 residues. V was clipped by 0 bases and J by 1 base, with 13 bases between them. Germline values: CDR1 SEHNR, CDR2 FQNEAQ (reference sequence). The CDR3 sequence: CASSLARGGQSNQPQHF. CDR3 sequence (DNA): TGTGCCAGCAGCTTAGCGCGCGGGGGGCAGAGCAATCAGCCCCAGCATTTT.

J is TRBJ1-3 and V is TRBV3-1 (or the pseudogene TRBV3-2); D may be TRBD1 (6 bases). The V and J ends lost 4 bases and 3 bases respectively, with 13 bases between them. Germline-derived CDR1 and CDR2 are LGHDT and YNNKEL (reference sequence). This CDR3 comprises 15 residues. CDR3 nucleotide sequence: TGTGCCAGCAGCCGAAAACAGGGTGGTGGAAACACCATATATTTT. This translates into CASSRKQGGGNTIYF.

This sequence joins TRBV10-3 and TRBJ1-2; TRBD1 matches 10 bases. The germline CDR1 and CDR2 sequences are ENHRY and SYGVKD. The CDR3 consists of 13 residues. J was trimmed by 6 bases and V by 7 bases; bases with no gene match: 5. The CDR3 bases are TGTGCCATCAATAAAGGACAGGGGGATGGCTACACCTTC. Protein sequence: CAINKGQGDGYTF.

V gene TRBV21-1 combines with J gene TRBJ1-5; the table names TRBD1, a call not compared with the DNA. TRBV21-1 represents a pseudogene. This CDR3 is built from 18 residues. The CDR3 loop reads CASSTRDRGERSNQPQHF. Here the CDR3 DNA reads TGTGCCAGCAGCACCCGGGACAGGGGGGAAAGGAGCAATCAGCCCCAGCATTTT.

With respect to this clone: The sample contains more than one DNA sequence encoding this CDR3. The chain combines TRBV9 with TRBJ1-3, with D hard to call. The CDR3 covers 15 residues. V was pared by 0 bases and J by 1 base, with 8 bases between. Germline-derived CDR1 and CDR2 are SGDLS and YYNGEE. Here the CDR3 reads CASSVGGVSGNTIYF. Written as DNA, the CDR3 is TGTGCCAGCAGCGTAGGAGGAGTATCTGGAAACACCATATATTTT. Full variable domain (missing parts from reference TRBV9 and TRBJ1-3): DSGVTQTPKHLITATGQRVTLRCSPRSGDLSVYWYQQSLDQGLQFLIQYYNGEERAKGNILERFSAQQFPDLHSELNLSSLELGDSALYFCASSVGGVSGNTIYFGEGSWLTVV.

The chain employs TRBV30 and TRBJ2-2; the D is unclear. CDR1 is GTSNPN and CDR2 is SVGIG in the germline V gene (reference sequence). With 0 bases removed from V and 3 bases from J, the gap between germline ends came to 8 bases. The CDR3 covers 14 residues. This CDR3 is CAWSVGQDTGELFF. CDR3 sequence (DNA): TGTGCCTGGAGTGTCGGTCAGGACACCGGGGAGCTGTTTTTT. Drawing the rest from reference TRBV30 and TRBJ2-2, the complete variable domain is SQTIHQWPATLVQPVGSPLSLECTVEGTSNPNLYWYRQAAGRGLQLLFYSVGIGQISSEVPQNLSASRPQDRQFILSSKKLLLSDSGFYLCAWSVGQDTGELFFGEGSRLTVL.

The chain links TRBV2 to TRBJ2-7, with D perhaps TRBD2 (6 bases). V shed 7 bases and J shed 6 bases, with 16 bases lying between them. The CDR3 loop spans 13 amino acids. The germline gives CDR1 SNHLY, CDR2 FYNNEI. In DNA, the CDR3 is TGTGCCAGCATAAAGGCGCTAGCGCGCGAGCAGTACTTC. This translates into CASIKALAREQYF.

The chain has TRBV6-5 and TRBJ1-2, with TRBD1 matching 9 bases. Germline trimming cut 6 bases from V and 2 bases from J; bases unmatched to any gene: 4. The CDR3 sequence is 14 residues long. Germline-derived CDR1 and CDR2 are MNHEY and SVGAGI. The CDR3 DNA sequence: TGTGCCAGCAGGCAGGACAGGGGAAACTATGGCTACACCTTC. Translating it yields CASRQDRGNYGYTF.

The chain uses TRBV7-8 and TRBJ2-3; weak D call: TRBD1 (6 bases). The germline V gene encodes CDR1 SGHVS and CDR2 FQNEAQ. CDR3 size: 14 residues. Trimming cost V 7 bases and J 8 bases, with 19 bases left between them. The CDR3 DNA reads as TGTGCCAGCACCGAACAGGGCGCCTTGGGTACGCAGTATTTT. It specifies CASTEQGALGTQYF.

The chain uses TRBV4-3 and TRBJ2-7, with D tentatively TRBD1 (5 bases). Germline CDR1 LGHNA, CDR2 YSLEER. The V and J ends lost 1 base and 2 bases respectively, with 15 bases between them. CDR3 size: 16 residues. The CDR3 bases are TGCGCCAGCAGCCAAGGGTGGACACAGGACCCCTACGAGCAGTACTTC. It translates to CASSQGWTQDPYEQYF.